This T cell receptor (beta chain) came from a study of blood T cell repertoires in COVID-19. This clone has only a few counts. The repertoire was sequenced with immunoSEQ multiplex PCR; TCRdb's copy has only in-frame clones and lacks some. The table has 250,000 to 300,000 clones, around 84% seen once. Trimming removed 6 bases from V and 5 bases from J; junction bases left unmatched: 4. The CDR3 covers 14 residues. The germline CDR1 and CDR2 sequences are SNHLY and FYNNEI. The sequencing sample was made of PBMCs or T cells enriched from blood (not recorded which). The rearrangement links TRBV2 to TRBJ1-6, with 7 positions matching TRBD1. The TCR comes from a man aged 30 to 39 with acute COVID-19. This CDR3 reads CASRQGIDNSPLHF. For the CDR3, the DNA is TGTGCCAGCAGACAGGGGATCGATAATTCACCCCTCCACTTT.